The 30 T cell receptor beta chains reported below all come from one sample, sequenced in a study of OX40 agonist ivuxolimab in advanced cancers. Here immunoSEQ multiplex PCR was the method, and the copy in TCRdb shows in-frame clones only, minus some. Of around 34,000 clones in the sample, around 80% were seen once. Sample: CD4+ or CD8+ T cells sorted from blood, taken in a trial of the OX40 agonist ivuxolimab. The receptors were gathered from an adult with an advanced solid tumor such as melanoma, head and neck, liver or kidney cancer.

This clone has just a few counts. V usage is TRBV4-2 and J usage is TRBJ2-2, with D unclear. Germline V lookup: CDR1 LGHNA, CDR2 YNFKEQ. The CDR3 sequence is 15 residues long. Trimming stripped 0 bases from V and 8 bases from J, with 13 bases between. The CDR3 region has the DNA TGTGCCAGCAGCCAAGAGCCCTCAAGTCCGGGGGAGCTGTTTTTT. Its translation: CASSQEPSSPGELFF.

This clone rates as medium-sized. V and J are TRBV5-3 and TRBJ2-3, with D perhaps TRBD1 (6 bases). TRBV5-3 is designated an ORF whose function remains uncertain. The CDR3 length is 14 residues. Trimming took 0 bases from V and 5 from J, leaving 10 bases between them. CDR3 DNA sequence: TGTGCCAGAAGCTTGGACAGGGCCAGAGATACGCAGTATTTT. It codes for CARSLDRARDTQYF.

This rearrangement joins TRBV7-2 to TRBJ1-4; D is undetermined. From germline, CDR1 is SGHTA and CDR2 FQGNSA. CDR3 length equals 13 residues. Deletions cut 1 base from V and 1 base from J, with 1 base between. For the CDR3, the DNA is TGTGCCAGCAGCTTAGAAACTAATGAAAAACTGTTTTTT. It translates to CASSLETNEKLFF.

The gene calls are TRBV5-8 and TRBJ1-2; no definite D call. Trimming cost V 4 bases and J 1 base, with 8 bases left between them. The CDR3 has 13 residues. Germline-derived CDR1 and CDR2 are SGHTS and YDEGEE. The CDR3 is CASSPRDNYGYTF. The CDR3 DNA reads as TGTGCCAGCAGCCCACGGGATAACTATGGCTACACCTTC.

The rearrangement uses TRBV10-1 and TRBJ2-6, with D possibly TRBD2 on 6 matching bases. Trimming cost V 3 bases and J 1 base, with 7 bases left between them. Germline CDR1 and CDR2: WNHNN and SYGVQD (reference sequence). The CDR3 sequence is 15 residues long. CDR3 residues: CASSEGRSGANVLTF. DNA of the CDR3: TGCGCCAGCAGTGAAGGGAGGTCTGGGGCCAACGTCCTGACTTTC.

This rearrangement joins TRBV19 to TRBJ2-2, with 9 bases matching TRBD1. The CDR3 is 16 amino acids. CDR1 is LNHDA, CDR2 SQIVND, per germline (reference sequence). The ends lost 5 bases at V and 5 bases at J; junction bases unmatched: 9. CDR3 nucleotide sequence: TGTGCCAGTAGTCCTACACGGACAGGGGCAACCGGGGAGCTGTTTTTT. Translation: CASSPTRTGATGELFF.

The chain is built from TRBV11-1 and TRBJ2-6; D remains ambiguous. Germline V gene sequence: CDR1 SGHAT, CDR2 FQDESV (reference sequence). The CDR3 covers 13 residues. Trimming took off 8 bases at V and 0 bases at J, with 5 bases between the two ends. The CDR3 reads CASGVSGANVLTF. CDR3 DNA sequence: TGTGCCAGCGGGGTCTCTGGGGCCAACGTCCTGACTTTC.

The chain links TRBV6-1 to TRBJ1-2, with TRBD1 matching over 7 bases. There are 12 residues in the CDR3. V was pared by 9 bases and J by 6 bases, with 7 bases of the junction left unmatched. CDR1 MNHNS and CDR2 SASEGT come from the germline V gene. CDR3 in DNA: TGTGCCAGTAACAGGGGAATGGATGGCTACACCTTC. This codes for CASNRGMDGYTF.

This clone was observed once. The V call is TRBV6-1, the J call TRBJ2-1, with 7 bases matching TRBD1. This CDR3 is built from 15 residues. CDR1 is MNHNS, CDR2 SASEGT, per germline. V was pared by 4 bases and J by 4 bases, with 7 bases of the junction left unmatched. The CDR3 here is CASSAGRGLYNEQFF. The CDR3 DNA is TGTGCCAGCAGTGCGGGAAGGGGGCTTTACAATGAGCAGTTCTTC.

The chain joins TRBV11-2 to TRBJ2-5, with no clear D. Germline V gives CDR1 SGHAT, CDR2 FQNNGV. There are 13 residues in the CDR3. Trimming left V 5 bases short and J 5 bases short, with 12 bases between. Here the CDR3 reads CASSVSTIETQYF. The CDR3 DNA is TGTGCCAGCAGCGTGAGTACGATTGAGACCCAGTACTTC. Looking up the rest from reference TRBV11-2 and TRBJ2-5 gives the full variable domain: EAGVAQSPRYKIIEKRQSVAFWCNPISGHATLYWYQQILGQGPKLLIQFQNNGVVDDSQLPKDRFSAERLKGVDSTLKIQPAKLEDSAVYLCASSVSTIETQYFGPGTRLLVL.

In regard to this clone: A junction boundary mismatches the germline segment, possibly from a read error. The CDR3 protein is CASSEPGLAGGRRRDF. In DNA, the CDR3 is TGTGCCAGCAGTGAGCCAGGGCTAGCGGGAGGCCGGCGTAGGGACTTC. The chain has TRBV6-1 and TRBJ2-5; 11 bases match TRBD2. This CDR3 has 16 residues. The germline V gene encodes CDR1 MNHNS and CDR2 SASEGT.

The rearrangement joins TRBV5-3 to TRBJ1-5, with D hard to call. TRBV5-3 is known as an ORF, though its function is uncertain. There are 12 residues in the CDR3. Trimming shortened V by 7 bases and J by 6 bases, and 11 bases separated the two germline ends. The CDR3 sequence is CARPTAGQPQHF. The DNA of the CDR3 is TGTGCCAGACCCACCGCGGGTCAGCCCCAGCATTTT.

The CDR3 reads CASRANYQDEKLFF. The DNA of the CDR3 is TGTGCCAGCAGGGCCAACTATCAGGATGAAAAACTGTTTTTT. The chain recombines TRBV6-1 with TRBJ1-4; D call uncertain. Per the germline V gene, CDR1 is MNHNS and CDR2 is SASEGT. Trimming left V 6 bases short and J 6 bases short, with 14 bases between. This CDR3 spans 14 amino acids.

The V gene is TRBV19, the J gene TRBJ2-1, with D tentatively TRBD1 (6 bases). Trimming cost V 2 bases and J 6 bases, with 8 bases left between them. Germline loops: CDR1 LNHDA, CDR2 SQIVND (reference sequence). This CDR3 is built from 13 residues. CDR3 sequence reads: CASSINRANEQFF. In nucleotides, the CDR3 is TGTGCCAGTAGTATAAACAGGGCCAATGAGCAGTTCTTC.

The chain links TRBV5-1 to TRBJ2-3; TRBD1 matches at 7 bases. Germline CDR1 SGHRS, CDR2 YFSETQ. The CDR3 is made up of 15 amino acids. V trimming: 4 bases; J trimming: 0 bases; junction bases outside the gene matches: 5. CDR3 region: CASSQGDPSTDTQYF. For the CDR3, the DNA is TGCGCCAGCAGCCAGGGGGACCCTAGCACAGATACGCAGTATTTT.

The chain carries TRBV5-1 and TRBJ2-3; unclear D gene. Per the germline V gene, CDR1 is SGHRS and CDR2 is YFSETQ. This CDR3 is built from 13 residues. The ends were cut back, 9 bases at V and 2 bases at J, with 13 bases in the middle. CDR3 in DNA: TGCGCCACCCAACAATCAAACACAGATACGCAGTATTTT. Amino acid sequence: CATQQSNTDTQYF.

This chain joins TRBV18 and TRBJ2-7; possibly TRBD1 for D (6 bases). The germline V gene has CDR1 KGHSH and CDR2 LQKENI. Trimming took off 5 bases at V and 0 bases at J, with 17 bases between the two ends. The CDR3 runs to 16 residues. The CDR3 nucleotides are TGTGCCAGCTCAGGTTCACAGGGAAGGGCCTCCTACGAGCAGTACTTC. Translation gives CASSGSQGRASYEQYF.

The rearrangement links TRBV28 to TRBJ2-6; D is uncertain. The length of the CDR3 is 13 residues. V was clipped by 5 bases and J by 2 bases, with 4 bases between them. Per germline, CDR1 MDHEN and CDR2 SYDVKM. The CDR3 DNA follows: TGTGCCAGCAGTCAGCCTGGGGCCAACGTCCTGACTTTC. It encodes CASSQPGANVLTF. The variable domain in full, completed from reference TRBV28 and TRBJ2-6, reads DVKVTQSSRYLVKRTGEKVFLECVQDMDHENMFWYRQDPGLGLRLIYFSYDVKMKEKGDIPEGYSVSREKKERFSLILESASTNQTSMYLCASSQPGANVLTFGAGSRLTVL.

The chain has TRBV19 and TRBJ2-3; D unclear. The CDR3 extends over 16 amino acids. V lost 0 bases to trimming and J lost 0 bases, with 10 bases between them. Germline V lookup: CDR1 LNHDA, CDR2 SQIVND (reference sequence). The CDR3 is CASSIDGRRSTDTQYF. The CDR3 DNA sequence: TGTGCCAGTAGTATAGATGGCAGGAGAAGCACAGATACGCAGTATTTT.

The table lists this clone with a count of one. This rearrangement joins TRBV6-5 to TRBJ2-1, with 10 bases matching TRBD2. This CDR3 comprises 15 residues. Unmatched junction bases numbered 8, after V lost 5 bases and J lost 7 bases. In germline, CDR1 is MNHEY, CDR2 SVGAGI. CDR3 region: CASSSPSGGANEQFF. In DNA form, the CDR3 reads TGTGCCAGCAGTAGCCCCAGCGGGGGGGCGAATGAGCAGTTCTTC.

This chain links TRBV5-4 with TRBJ2-1, with 9 bases fitting TRBD2. Per germline, CDR1 SGHNT and CDR2 YYREEE (reference sequence). J gave up 10 bases and V 4 bases, and 15 bases lay outside the gene matches. The CDR3 totals 16 residues. CDR3 sequence (DNA): TGTGCCAGCAGCCTCCCCCCGGCGGGAGGGGCGGGCGAGCAGTTCTTC. Translation gives CASSLPPAGGAGEQFF.

The chain uses TRBV5-1 and TRBJ2-2, with D perhaps being TRBD1 or TRBD2 (5 bases each). The germline V gene has CDR1 SGHRS and CDR2 YFSETQ. The ends were cut back, 4 bases at V and 4 bases at J, with 11 bases in the middle. This CDR3 spans 14 amino acids. The CDR3 reads CASSPAGATGELFF. As DNA, the CDR3 is TGCGCCAGCAGCCCGGCCGGGGCCACCGGGGAGCTGTTTTTT.

This chain joins TRBV7-3 and TRBJ2-7, with D possibly being TRBD1 (6 bases). Between the trimmed V and J ends, which lost 2 bases and 7 bases, there was a span of 9 bases. This CDR3 comprises 12 residues. The germline V gene has CDR1 SGHTA and CDR2 FQGTGA. In DNA, the CDR3 is TGTGCCAGCAGCTTAGCAGGGGTTGAGCAGTACTTC. Translated: CASSLAGVEQYF.

This clone has just one count. V gene TRBV11-2 combines with J gene TRBJ2-3; D not certain. The germline CDR1 and CDR2 sequences are SGHAT and FQNNGV. The V gene lost 0 bases and the J gene lost 6 bases, with 7 bases spanning the gap. The CDR3 sequence is 13 residues long. As DNA, the CDR3 is TGTGCCAGCAGCTTAGAGGTACCGGATACGCAGTATTTT. Translated, it gives CASSLEVPDTQYF.

V and J are TRBV2 and TRBJ2-1; the D is unclear. CDR1 is SNHLY and CDR2 is FYNNEI in the germline V gene. V lost 3 bases and J 6 bases, leaving 15 bases between the germline ends. The CDR3 contains 15 residues. The CDR3 coding sequence is TGTGCCAGCAGTGATGGCCAGATCAGAGTCAATGAGCAGTTCTTC. This encodes CASSDGQIRVNEQFF.

For this clone: The junction shows a germline mismatch at one end, possibly a read error. The chain carries TRBV10-3 and TRBJ1-5; D unclear. The CDR3 length is 12 residues. The germline V gene encodes CDR1 ENHRY and CDR2 SYGVKD. CDR3 in DNA: TGTGCCATCAGTGACTCCAATCGGCCCCAGCATTTT. As protein: CAISDSNRPQHF.

This clone was observed a single time. V usage is TRBV18 and J usage is TRBJ1-1, with unresolved D. The CDR3 consists of 13 residues. V shed 1 base and J shed 1 base, with 4 bases lying between them. Germline CDR1 KGHSH, CDR2 LQKENI. This CDR3 reads CASSPRGNTEAFF. CDR3 nucleotides: TGTGCCAGCTCACCACGGGGGAACACTGAAGCTTTCTTT.

The V gene is TRBV6-1, the J gene TRBJ2-3, with TRBD2 as a possible D gene (5 bases). Per the germline V gene, CDR1 is MNHNS and CDR2 is SASEGT. The CDR3 is 15 residues long. V lost 8 bases to trimming and J lost 4 bases, with 19 bases between them. The CDR3: CASGRAGIAPDTQYF. The CDR3 DNA is TGTGCCAGCGGGCGGGCAGGTATCGCCCCAGATACGCAGTATTTT.

The J gene is TRBJ2-7, the V gene TRBV2; D is uncertain. CDR1 and CDR2 from the germline V gene are SNHLY and FYNNEI. The CDR3 runs to 12 residues. V was shortened by 6 bases and J by 3 bases, with 9 bases between the two germline ends. The CDR3 region is CASSSLSYEQYF. CDR3 nucleotide sequence: TGTGCCAGCAGCTCCCTCAGCTACGAGCAGTACTTC.

V is TRBV5-4 and J is TRBJ2-3, with unresolved D. Trimming took off 0 bases at V and 4 bases at J, with 6 bases between the two ends. CDR3 length: 13 residues. Germline loops: CDR1 SGHNT, CDR2 YYREEE (reference sequence). The CDR3: CASSLGVPDTQYF. CDR3 sequence (DNA): TGTGCCAGCAGCTTGGGAGTGCCAGATACGCAGTATTTT.